This T cell receptor beta chain came from a study of cytomegalovirus exposure and HLA in healthy donors. Study background: There were approximately 400 genotyped donors. Of these, 75% to 90% fell in the genetic ancestry cluster associated with self-reported Caucasian donors. Overall study results and limits: A highly shared variant cluster was judged a likely technical artifact. 164 TCR beta chains were listed as cytomegalovirus-associated. Later analysis suggested most CMV-associated TCR beta chains were HLA-restricted.

13 Jbeta primers and 60 Vbeta primers were used for the PCR. Clones were read by immunoSEQ multiplex PCR, and TCRdb kept only the in-frame ones, dropping some. This sample carries roughly 140,000 clones, roughly three quarters of them seen once, and the ten largest clones take approximately 6.3%. Looked up from germline, CDR1 is SEHNR and CDR2 is FQNEAQ (reference sequence). This CDR3 contains 16 residues. J lost 8 bases, V lost 5 bases, and 15 bases had no gene match. There are a few counts of this clone. Its antigen is undetermined. The sample comprised PBMCs. The source of this sequence is a woman between 40 and 55 years old in good health and CMV-seropositive. V usage is TRBV7-9 and J usage is TRBJ2-1, with 7 bases that match TRBD2. In nucleotides, the CDR3 is TGTGCCAGCAGCCCGATGTGGGGGGGGGTTCAGGATGAGCAGTTCTTC. As protein: CASSPMWGGVQDEQFF.